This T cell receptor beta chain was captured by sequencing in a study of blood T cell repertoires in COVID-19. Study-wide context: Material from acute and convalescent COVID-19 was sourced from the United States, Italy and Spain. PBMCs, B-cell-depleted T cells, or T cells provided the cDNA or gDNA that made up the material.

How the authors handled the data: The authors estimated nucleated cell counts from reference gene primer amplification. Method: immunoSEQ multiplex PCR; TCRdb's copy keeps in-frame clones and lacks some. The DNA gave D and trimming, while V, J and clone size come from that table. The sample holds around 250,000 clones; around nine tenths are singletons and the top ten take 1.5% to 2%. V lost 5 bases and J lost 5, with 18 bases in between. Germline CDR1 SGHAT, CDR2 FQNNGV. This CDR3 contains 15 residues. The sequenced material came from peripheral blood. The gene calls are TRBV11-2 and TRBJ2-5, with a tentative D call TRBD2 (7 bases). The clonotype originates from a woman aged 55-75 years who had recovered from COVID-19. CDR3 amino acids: CASSRRGGTLETQYF. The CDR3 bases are TGTGCCAGCAGCCGGAGGGGGGGCACGTTGGAGACCCAGTACTTC.